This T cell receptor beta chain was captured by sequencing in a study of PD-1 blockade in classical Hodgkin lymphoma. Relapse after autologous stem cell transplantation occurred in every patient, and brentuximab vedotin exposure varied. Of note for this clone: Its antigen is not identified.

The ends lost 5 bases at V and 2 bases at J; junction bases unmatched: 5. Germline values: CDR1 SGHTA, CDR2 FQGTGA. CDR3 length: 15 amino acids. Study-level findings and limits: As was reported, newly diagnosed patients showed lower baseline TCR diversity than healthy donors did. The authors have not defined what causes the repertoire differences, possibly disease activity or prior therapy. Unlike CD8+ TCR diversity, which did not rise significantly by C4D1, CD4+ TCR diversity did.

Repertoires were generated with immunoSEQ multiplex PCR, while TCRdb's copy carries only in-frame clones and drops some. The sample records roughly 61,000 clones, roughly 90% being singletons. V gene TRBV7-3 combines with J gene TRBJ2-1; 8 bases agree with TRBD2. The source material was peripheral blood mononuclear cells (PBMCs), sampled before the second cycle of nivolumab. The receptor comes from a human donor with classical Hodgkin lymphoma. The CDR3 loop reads CASSDSGVPYNEQFF. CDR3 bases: TGTGCCAGCAGCGATAGCGGGGTCCCCTACAATGAGCAGTTCTTC.